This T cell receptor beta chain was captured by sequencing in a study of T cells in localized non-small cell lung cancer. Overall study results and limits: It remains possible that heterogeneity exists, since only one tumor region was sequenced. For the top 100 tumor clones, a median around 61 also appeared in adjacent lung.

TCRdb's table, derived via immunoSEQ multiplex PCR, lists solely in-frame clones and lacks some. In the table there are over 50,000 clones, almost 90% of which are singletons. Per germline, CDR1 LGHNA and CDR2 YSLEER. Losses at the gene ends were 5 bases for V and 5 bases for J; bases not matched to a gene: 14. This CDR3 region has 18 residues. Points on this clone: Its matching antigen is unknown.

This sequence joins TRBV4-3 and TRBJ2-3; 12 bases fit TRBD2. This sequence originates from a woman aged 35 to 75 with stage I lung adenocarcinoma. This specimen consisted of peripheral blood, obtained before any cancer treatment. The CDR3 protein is CASSDKATSGSGLDTQYF. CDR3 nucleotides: TGCGCCAGCAGCGACAAGGCGACTAGCGGGAGTGGGTTAGATACGCAGTATTTT.